The 13 T cell receptor beta chains below were found in one sample sequenced in a study of blood T cell repertoires in COVID-19. Some clones are missing from TCRdb's copy, which holds only in-frame ones; the method was immunoSEQ multiplex PCR. The table has fewer than 350,000 clones, approximately 88% seen once. The source material was PBMCs or T cells enriched from blood (not recorded which). The receptors were sampled from a man aged 55-75 years who had recovered from COVID-19.

This sequence joins TRBV19 and TRBJ2-5, with 8 bases aligning to TRBD2. This CDR3 has 14 amino acids. Germline CDR1 is LNHDA and CDR2 is SQIVND (reference sequence). The ends lost 5 bases at V and 2 bases at J; junction bases unmatched: 4. The DNA of the CDR3 is TGTGCCAGTAGTTATGTAGCGGGACAAGAGACCCAGTACTTC. Its protein product is CASSYVAGQETQYF.

The V call is TRBV5-4, the J call TRBJ2-2, with 9 bases lining up with TRBD2. Looked up from germline, CDR1 is SGHNT and CDR2 is YYREEE (reference sequence). The J segment lost 5 bases and the V segment lost 4 bases, leaving 12 bases of the junction unmatched. CDR3 length: 17 amino acids. In nucleotides, the CDR3 is TGTGCCAGCAGCCCAGTTCTAGCGGGGAGAGGAACCGGGGAGCTGTTTTTT. Protein: CASSPVLAGRGTGELFF.

The rearrangement uses TRBV6-5 and TRBJ1-2; 7 bases are shared with TRBD1. The CDR3 is 13 residues long. The junction had 5 bases not matched to a gene; V was cut back by 6 bases and J by 4 bases. Germline CDR1 MNHEY, CDR2 SVGAGI. The CDR3 loop reads CASRRQGVYGYTF. The CDR3 nucleotides are TGTGCCAGCAGACGACAGGGTGTCTATGGCTACACCTTC.

V and J are TRBV28 and TRBJ2-7; TRBD1 agrees at 12 bases. The ends lost 2 bases at V and 6 bases at J; junction bases unmatched: 8. Germline V gene sequence: CDR1 MDHEN, CDR2 SYDVKM. This CDR3 spans 16 amino acids. DNA of the CDR3: TGTGCCAGCAGTTTAATCTGGGACAGGGGGCAAGTCGAGCAGTACTTC. Translated, it gives CASSLIWDRGQVEQYF. Full variable domain (remainder filled in from reference TRBV28 and TRBJ2-7): DVKVTQSSRYLVKRTGEKVFLECVQDMDHENMFWYRQDPGLGLRLIYFSYDVKMKEKGDIPEGYSVSREKKERFSLILESASTNQTSMYLCASSLIWDRGQVEQYFGPGTRLTVT.

The chain employs TRBV2 and TRBJ1-5; 8 positions match TRBD1. Trimming cost V 4 bases and J 1 base; bases outside gene matches: 3. Germline V gene data show CDR1 as SNHLY and CDR2 as FYNNEI. The CDR3 loop spans 15 amino acids. In DNA, the CDR3 is TGTGCCAGCAGTGGGACAGGGCACAGCAATCAGCCCCAGCATTTT. Amino acid sequence: CASSGTGHSNQPQHF.

The rearrangement uses TRBV6-4 and TRBJ2-1; a possible D gene is TRBD2 (5 bases). V was shortened by 5 bases and J by 11 bases, with 7 bases between the two germline ends. Germline CDR1 MRHNA, CDR2 SNTAGT. The length of the CDR3 is 10 residues. The CDR3 here is CASSRRKQFF. The CDR3 coding sequence is TGTGCCAGCAGTCGGAGGAAGCAGTTCTTC.

The J gene is TRBJ1-2, the V gene TRBV19, with TRBD1 matching 10 bases. The J segment lost 7 bases and the V segment lost 4 bases, leaving 6 bases of the junction unmatched. CDR1 and CDR2 from the germline V gene are LNHDA and SQIVND (reference sequence). The CDR3 loop spans 14 amino acids. CDR3 nucleotides: TGTGCCAGTAGTACCCCGGGACAGGGGACTGGCTACACCTTC. It is translated as CASSTPGQGTGYTF.

This clone was counted once. The CDR3 protein is CASSQDRGQPQHF. CDR3 nucleotide sequence: TGCGCCAGCAGCCAAGATAGGGGTCAGCCCCAGCATTTT. This chain joins TRBV4-3 and TRBJ1-5; tentative D call: TRBD1 (5 bases). This CDR3 has 13 amino acids. The ends were cut back, 0 bases at V and 6 bases at J, with 6 bases in the middle. The germline CDR1 and CDR2 sequences are LGHNA and YSLEER.

CDR3 DNA sequence: TGTGCCAGCAGCTTAGCGTCAAGACTAGCGGGGAAAAGCACAGATACGCAGTATTTT. It is translated as CASSLASRLAGKSTDTQYF. This chain uses TRBV7-8 with TRBJ2-3, with 11 bases that match TRBD2. Germline assignment: CDR1 SGHVS and CDR2 FQNEAQ. This CDR3 is 19 amino acids long. The V and J ends lost 0 bases and 0 bases, in that order; junction bases with no gene match: 8.

This chain connects TRBV28 to TRBJ2-1, with 7 bases matching TRBD2. This CDR3 region has 13 residues. The J segment lost 7 bases and the V segment lost 2 bases, leaving 2 bases of the junction unmatched. Germline values: CDR1 MDHEN, CDR2 SYDVKM. CDR3 protein: CASSLLAENEQFF. Here the CDR3 DNA reads TGTGCCAGCAGTTTACTAGCGGAGAATGAGCAGTTCTTC.

Here the CDR3 reads CASSLWSGTGGVRYGYTF. The CDR3 region has the DNA TGTGCCAGCAGTTTATGGAGTGGGACAGGGGGCGTAAGGTATGGCTACACCTTC. The genes are TRBV28 and TRBJ1-2; the match to TRBD1 covers 12 bases. The CDR3 runs 18 residues. Germline assignment: CDR1 MDHEN and CDR2 SYDVKM. V shed 0 bases and J 5 bases; nucleotides not matched to a gene: 10.

The chain links TRBV3-1 (or the pseudogene TRBV3-2) to TRBJ2-2, with TRBD2 identical over 10 bases. Germline V gene data show CDR1 as LGHDT and CDR2 as YNNKEL (reference sequence). This CDR3 has 17 amino acids. The trim removed 8 bases at V and 0 bases at J, leaving 9 bases unmatched. The CDR3 DNA is TGTGCCAGCCACCACGGTAGCGGGGGGTCGAACACCGGGGAGCTGTTTTTT. This translates into CASHHGSGGSNTGELFF.

As to this clone: The same CDR3 arises from other DNA sequences in this sample as well. This chain's CDR3 is CASSFSGSTDTQYF. As DNA, the CDR3 is TGTGCCAGCAGTTTTTCAGGGTCCACAGATACGCAGTATTTT. The chain uses TRBV28 and TRBJ2-3, with D perhaps matching TRBD1 (5 bases). V lost 3 bases to trimming and J lost 2 bases, with 9 bases between them. Germline V gene lookup returns CDR1 MDHEN and CDR2 SYDVKM. CDR3 length equals 14 residues. The full variable domain, completed using reference TRBV28 and TRBJ2-3, is DVKVTQSSRYLVKRTGEKVFLECVQDMDHENMFWYRQDPGLGLRLIYFSYDVKMKEKGDIPEGYSVSREKKERFSLILESASTNQTSMYLCASSFSGSTDTQYFGPGTRLTVL.